This T cell receptor (beta chain) was captured by sequencing in a study of blood T cells in healthy people across ages. Study outcomes and limitations: Naive CD4+ cell counts and diversity both ran higher in long-lived than in aged donors.

On this clonotype: No antigen is known for it. This may arise from a read error, as a much more abundant clone is one base away.

Then a second PCR, running roughly 7 to 11 cycles, was carried out with a sample-barcoded 5' primer and a J-beta primer mix. Through a template-switch adaptor with 12 random nucleotides, each cDNA molecule received a tag. MiXCR, run by TCRdb on the 5' RACE reads, gives a single entry per CDR3 protein. The repertoire has about 380,000 distinct CDR3 sequences, 45% to 60% of them found once; the top ten carry 45% to 60%. Trimming took 4 bases from V and 0 from J, leaving 16 bases between them. In germline, CDR1 is DFQATT, CDR2 SNEGSKA (reference sequence). The CDR3 is 15 residues long. Every sample yielded at least 6.5 million isolated PBMCs. Samples each yielded at least 6 micrograms of total RNA.

The V gene is TRBV20-1, the J gene TRBJ2-7; D remains ambiguous. This TCR was recovered from a man in his 60s in good health. The sample taken for sequencing was blood. In DNA, the CDR3 is TGCAGTGCTATCCCCTACTCGAGAGGCTCCTACGAGCAGTACTTC. This encodes CSAIPYSRGSYEQYF.